The subject of this entry is one T cell receptor (beta chain). The target antigen is unknown. Distinct nucleotide sequences in the sample also encode this CDR3. This record comes from a study of OX40 agonist ivuxolimab in advanced cancers. The wider study: Patient treatment consisted of intravenous ivuxolimab administration every 2 weeks at 0.01 to 10 mg/kg.

The germline gives CDR1 MNHEY, CDR2 SVGAGI. Trimming shortened V by 5 bases and J by 0 bases, and 5 bases separated the two germline ends. CDR3 length: 13 residues. Produced via immunoSEQ multiplex PCR; TCRdb's table is partial and in-frame only. The data show over 80,000 clones, with approximately 91% seen just once and under 0.35% held by the top ten. The cohort excluded patients with autoimmune disease history or systemic immunosuppression. Sampling of blood occurred at baseline, cycle 4 day 1, and cycle 7 day 1. Notes on the study in general: Averaging showed that CD8+ T cells had more expanded clones than CD4+ did.

V usage is TRBV6-5 and J usage is TRBJ1-5; D is unclear. This specimen was CD4+ or CD8+ T cells sorted from blood, taken in a trial of the OX40 agonist ivuxolimab. This TCR was sampled from an adult with an advanced solid tumor such as melanoma, head and neck, liver or kidney cancer. CDR3 sequence reads: CASSPNSNQPQHF. DNA for the CDR3: TGTGCCAGCAGTCCTAATAGCAATCAGCCCCAGCATTTT.